The TCR beta chain described here comes from a study of CD8+ T cells in alopecia areata. About the study: Treated patients were dosed with oral tofacitinib, taking 5 to 10 mg twice daily.

The treatment is: oral pan-JAK inhibitor, 5-10 mg twice daily. Reverse transcription of extracted RNA yielded cDNA, which provided the sequencing template. The protocol was immunoSEQ multiplex PCR, while the TCRdb copy is restricted to in-frame clones and leaves out a portion. This sample has 75,000 to 85,000 clones, with 66% found just once. The germline gives CDR1 SQVTM, CDR2 ANQGSEA. The CDR3 consists of 13 residues. J gave up 0 bases and V 7 bases, and 3 bases lay outside the gene matches. The clonotype originates from a human donor with alopecia areata. The material was CD8+ T cells sorted from blood, obtained at week 24, from a patient treated with tofacitinib. The chain links TRBV29-1 to TRBJ1-2, with TRBD1 matching over 9 bases. This CDR3 reads CSARTGANYGYTF. In DNA, the CDR3 is TGCAGCGCCCGGACAGGGGCTAACTATGGCTACACCTTC.